What follows are 9 T cell receptor beta chains derived from one specimen sequenced in a study of blood T cell repertoires in COVID-19. Profiling relied on immunoSEQ multiplex PCR, and the TCRdb table lists in-frame clones only, not all of them. The data hold 80,000 to 95,000 clones, with approximately 86% observed a single time. The specimen sequenced was peripheral blood. All receptors come from a man between 65 and 85 years old with acute or convalescent COVID-19.

This sequence joins TRBV7-3 and TRBJ1-4; TRBD1 matches at 8 bases. This CDR3 has 13 residues. With V trimmed by 9 bases and J by 7 bases, 7 bases remained unmatched. The germline V gene has CDR1 SGHTA and CDR2 FQGTGA. CDR3 sequence reads: CARPTGAGEKLFF. The DNA of the CDR3 is TGTGCCAGGCCGACAGGGGCGGGTGAAAAACTGTTTTTT.

The genes are TRBV19 and TRBJ1-1; possible D gene TRBD1, 6 bases. Germline V gives CDR1 LNHDA, CDR2 SQIVND (reference sequence). Trimming left V 7 bases short and J 11 bases short, with 23 bases between. The CDR3 totals 14 residues. The CDR3 is CASTPRDTLQEAFF. CDR3 nucleotide sequence: TGTGCCAGTACGCCCCGGGACACTCTACAGGAGGCTTTCTTT.

The rearrangement joins TRBV28 to TRBJ1-1; D gene ambiguous. In germline, CDR1 is MDHEN, CDR2 SYDVKM. The CDR3 has 13 amino acids. The ends were cut back, 4 bases at V and 0 bases at J, with 6 bases in the middle. CDR3 sequence: CASSSTVNTEAFF. DNA of the CDR3: TGTGCCAGCAGTTCCACAGTGAACACTGAAGCTTTCTTT.

The V and J genes are TRBV7-2 and TRBJ1-5; 7 nucleotides align to TRBD1. CDR1 SGHTA and CDR2 FQGNSA come from the germline V gene. After removal of 1 base from V and 1 base from J, the junction contained 4 bases not matched to a gene. The CDR3 is made up of 16 amino acids. The DNA for the CDR3 is TGTGCCAGCAGCTTAGTAGTGGGACAGAGCAATCAGCCCCAGCATTTT. It encodes CASSLVVGQSNQPQHF.

The rearrangement links TRBV6-6 to TRBJ2-7; 10 bases align to TRBD1. The CDR3 runs 12 residues. Unmatched junction bases numbered 8, after V lost 6 bases and J lost 12 bases. Germline-derived CDR1 and CDR2 are MNHNY and SVGAGI (reference sequence). The CDR3 sequence is CASSPGQGRGYF. CDR3 nucleotide sequence: TGTGCCAGCAGCCCGGGACAGGGGAGGGGGTACTTC.

J is TRBJ2-1 and V is TRBV2; 10 nucleotides match TRBD2. Losses at the gene ends were 6 bases for V and 1 base for J; bases not matched to a gene: 6. This CDR3 contains 16 residues. The germline CDR1 and CDR2 sequences are SNHLY and FYNNEI. CDR3 DNA: TGTGCCAGCAGCGCCAGGGGACTAGCGTCCTACAATGAGCAGTTCTTC. Amino acids: CASSARGLASYNEQFF.

This clone appeared once. V gene TRBV2 combines with J gene TRBJ2-2, with D maybe TRBD2 (6 bases). Germline CDR1 and CDR2: SNHLY and FYNNEI. V shed 6 bases and J shed 5 bases, with 16 bases lying between them. The CDR3 runs 15 residues. CDR3 sequence reads: CASRGAGPGTGELFF. The DNA of the CDR3 is TGTGCCAGCAGAGGCGCGGGACCGGGAACCGGGGAGCTGTTTTTT.

The chain has TRBV29-1 and TRBJ2-1; D is unresolved. Germline V gives CDR1 SQVTM, CDR2 ANQGSEA. The V gene lost 3 bases and the J gene lost 0 bases, with 9 bases spanning the gap. This CDR3 contains 14 residues. CDR3 coding DNA: TGCAGCGTTGACAGGCCGAGCTCCTACAATGAGCAGTTCTTC. Residues: CSVDRPSSYNEQFF.

The gene calls are TRBV10-1 and TRBJ1-4, with D possibly TRBD1 on 6 matching bases. Germline CDR1 WNHNN, CDR2 SYGVQD (reference sequence). The CDR3 totals 13 residues. Trimming shortened V by 6 bases and J by 4 bases, and 9 bases separated the two germline ends. This chain's CDR3 is CASSDRSNEKLFF. The CDR3, as DNA: TGCGCCAGCAGCGACAGGAGTAATGAAAAACTGTTTTTT.